This T cell receptor beta chain originates from a study of post-analysis software for immune sequencing data. Study at large: Patients with relapsing-remitting, secondary progressive and progressive-relapsing multiple sclerosis courses were all represented.

The study, taken as a whole, reports: TRBV5-6, TRBV5-1 and TRBV20-1 belonged to a set of a handful of TRBV segments that were more frequent in patients than controls. Compared with controls, patients showed significantly lower normalized Chao1 diversity.

Unique molecular identifiers tagged the TCR beta cDNA libraries. T cells numbering roughly 1 to 11 million yielded cDNA molecules that totaled about 500,000. TCRdb passed the PCR reads through MiXCR, listing each CDR3 protein once. The sample carries about 680,000 distinct CDR3 sequences, around 60% recorded once. This clonotype was detected a few times. Its specificity is not known. Trimming left V 0 bases short and J 7 bases short, with 13 bases between. Germline CDR1 is ENHRY and CDR2 is SYGVKD. The CDR3 runs to 16 residues. This chain joins TRBV10-3 and TRBJ1-6; possible D gene TRBD1, 6 bases. Source material: blood. The TCR originated in a girl under 10 years old with multiple sclerosis. The CDR3 DNA follows: TGTGCCATCAGTGAGTCGATGTCAGGGGAAAATTCACCCCTCCACTTT. Translated: CAISESMSGENSPLHF.